A selection of T cell receptor beta chains follows, all from one sample in a study of blood T cell repertoires in COVID-19. Produced via immunoSEQ multiplex PCR; TCRdb's table is partial and in-frame only. The sample has some 270,000 clones, around 86% seen once. Specimen: peripheral blood. These receptors came from a man aged 45-65 years with acute or convalescent COVID-19. CDR3s include the opening cysteine and the closing phenylalanine or tryptophan. D genes are given only for firm matches. Where a row states a size, it is once, few, many or the class of an expanded clone; other rows omit it.

>TRBV3-1/TRBV3-2|TRBJ1-1|.|.
TGTGCCAGCAGCCAAGATCGAACAGGACAAGCTTTCTTT
CASSQDRTGQAFF
>TRBV19|TRBJ1-5|once|.
TGTGCCAGTAGTATGGTCACAGGGAATGAGGATCAGCCCCAGCATTTT
CASSMVTGNEDQPQHF
>TRBV4-1|TRBJ1-1|.|TRBD1
TGCGCCAGCAGCCCCCCTTACAGGGGCACTGAAGCTTTCTTT
CASSPPYRGTEAFF
>TRBV2|TRBJ1-1|.|.
TGTGCCAGCAAGCTTAACACTGAAGCTTTCTTT
CASKLNTEAFF
>TRBV12-3/TRBV12-4|TRBJ2-5|.|.
TGTGCCAGCAGCTCCGTATATGAGACCCAGTACTTC
CASSSVYETQYF
>TRBV6-5|TRBJ1-4|.|.
TGTGCCAGCAGTACCAGGACGGAAGGGAGTGAAAAACTGTTTTTT
CASSTRTEGSEKLFF
>TRBV2|TRBJ1-1|.|.
TGTGCCAGCAGTGAACTAGGTTCTAACACTGAAGCTTTCTTT
CASSELGSNTEAFF
>TRBV15|TRBJ1-2|.|.
TGTGCCACCAGCCAGCAGGGTCCCTATGGCTACACCTTC
CATSQQGPYGYTF
>TRBV15|TRBJ1-4|once|.
TGTGCCACCAGCAGAGATCGCTTGGGACAACTGGGGGAAAAACTGTTTTTT
CATSRDRLGQLGEKLFF
>TRBV4-1|TRBJ2-7|once|TRBD2
TGCGCCAGCAGCCAAGGCGCGGGGGGCGTATACGAGCAGTACTTC
CASSQGAGGVYEQYF
>TRBV12-3/TRBV12-4|TRBJ1-5|.|.
TGTGCCAGCACGGAGTATAGCAATCAGCCCCAGCATTTT
CASTEYSNQPQHF
>TRBV5-6|TRBJ1-3|.|TRBD1
TGTGCCAGCAGCTTAGGGACAGCCGGAAACACCATATATTTT
CASSLGTAGNTIYF
>TRBV10-1|TRBJ1-1|few|.
TGCGCCAGCTCGGGGGTCGGCACTGAAGCTTTCTTT
CASSGVGTEAFF
>TRBV12-3/TRBV12-4|TRBJ1-4|once|.
TGTGCCAGCAGTAGGACAGCTGAAAAACTGTTTTTT
CASSRTAEKLFF
>TRBV3-1/TRBV3-2|TRBJ1-1|.|.
TGTGCCAGCAGCCAAGATGGGGGAGGCACTGAAGCTTTCTTT
CASSQDGGGTEAFF
>TRBV2|TRBJ1-2|.|.
TGTGCCAGCAGTGGAGCAAAGCGGGGCTACACCTTC
CASSGAKRGYTF
>TRBV5-3|TRBJ1-2|.|.
TGTGCCAGAAGCATCGCATGTGCGGGGAGGAATGGCTACACCTTC
CARSIACAGRNGYTF
>TRBV4-2|TRBJ2-3|.|.
TGTGCCAGCAGCCTTTCCGGTAGCTTCAGCACAGATACGCAGTATTTT
CASSLSGSFSTDTQYF
>TRBV2|TRBJ2-1|.|TRBD2
TGTGCCAGCATTGCGGGGGGGCAGATAGGAAATGAGCAGTTCTTC
CASIAGGQIGNEQFF
>TRBV13|TRBJ2-7|.|TRBD2
TGTGCCAGCAGAGGGAGCGGGGGCTACACCTACGAGCAGTACTTC
CASRGSGGYTYEQYF
>TRBV5-1|TRBJ1-2|.|.
TGCGCCAGCAGCCCGACGGGGGGGGCGAACTATGGCTACACCTTC
CASSPTGGANYGYTF
>TRBV4-2|TRBJ2-3|.|TRBD1
TGTGCCAGCAGCCAAGCTCTGGGGGGGACAGGGGTAGATACGCAGTATTTT
CASSQALGGTGVDTQYF
>TRBV29-1|TRBJ1-5|.|.
TGCAGCCAAATAACCCCACGAAGGGAGGGGGATCAGCCCCAGCATTTT
CSQITPRREGDQPQHF
>TRBV2|TRBJ1-1|once|.
TGTGCCAGCAGAGCCCAGGGGAGAGCTTTCTTT
CASRAQGRAFF
>TRBV14|TRBJ2-5|.|.
TGTGCCAGCAGCTCATTCTGGGGCGGTGGCCAAGAGACCCAGTACTTC
CASSSFWGGGQETQYF
>TRBV12-3/TRBV12-4|TRBJ1-3|.|.
TGTGCCAGCAGTTTAAAGGGGAACACCATATATTTT
CASSLKGNTIYF
>TRBV10-3|TRBJ1-2|.|.
TGTGCCATCAGTGAGTCCAGGGAGGGCGGCTACACCTTC
CAISESREGGYTF
>TRBV6-1|TRBJ1-5|.|.
TGTGCCAGCAGTGGTCTCGGACAGTTTAGCAATCAGCCCCAGCATTTT
CASSGLGQFSNQPQHF
>TRBV29-1|TRBJ2-2|.|.
TGCAGCGTTGAAGAGGCTCAGAACACCGGGGAGCTGTTTTTT
CSVEEAQNTGELFF
>TRBV15|TRBJ1-3|.|.
TGTGCCACCAGCAGGACAAGATCTGGAAACACCATATATTTT
CATSRTRSGNTIYF
>TRBV10-3|TRBJ1-6|.|.
TGTGCCATCAGCGAAGGGAGTTCACCCCTCCACTTT
CAISEGSSPLHF
>TRBV18|TRBJ1-1|.|.
TGTGCCAGCTCACCTGGACAGCAGCGGGGGCGCGCTTTCTTT
CASSPGQQRGRAFF
>TRBV12-5|TRBJ2-2|.|TRBD1
TGTGCTAGTGGTTTGGGACAGGGGCGCACCGGGGAGCTGTTTTTT
CASGLGQGRTGELFF
>TRBV5-5|TRBJ1-1|.|.
TGTGCCAGCAGCTTGGACAGGGTGGACACTGAAGCTTTCTTT
CASSLDRVDTEAFF
>TRBV20-1|TRBJ2-7|.|.
TGCAGTGCTAGCCAGGTTTACGAGCAGTACTTC
CSASQVYEQYF
>TRBV4-2|TRBJ2-5|.|.
TGTGCCAGCAGCTCCACGGGGGTAGCCGGGGGTGAGACCCAGTACTTC
CASSSTGVAGGETQYF
>TRBV5-1|TRBJ1-1|.|TRBD1
TGCGCCAGCAGCTACGACAGGGGAATTAATGAAGCTTTCTTT
CASSYDRGINEAFF
>TRBV7-2|TRBJ1-3|once|TRBD1
TGTGCCAGCAGCCTCGGGGGGCCGGGACAGGGCTCTGGAAACACCATATATTTT
CASSLGGPGQGSGNTIYF
>TRBV27|TRBJ2-2|.|.
TGTGCCAGCAGTTTAGCCGCTAGAGGCGGGGAGCTGTTTTTT
CASSLAARGGELFF
>TRBV7-9|TRBJ2-2|.|.
TGTGCCAGCAGCTCCGCTGGGGGGTACACCGGGGAGCTGTTTTTT
CASSSAGGYTGELFF
>TRBV7-2|TRBJ1-2|.|.
TGTGCCAGCAGCTATACACAGGGCTCTGGCTACACCTTC
CASSYTQGSGYTF
>TRBV6-5|TRBJ2-3|.|.
TGTGCCAGCTCTGAGACTGGAGGGGCAGATACGCAGTATTTT
CASSETGGADTQYF
>TRBV27|TRBJ2-3|.|.
TGTGCCAGCAGCCTTCGCGACGCAGGTTTCACAGATACGCAGTATTTT
CASSLRDAGFTDTQYF
>TRBV19|TRBJ1-1|.|.
TGTGCCAGTAGTATGGTCAGGTACACTGAAGCTTTCTTT
CASSMVRYTEAFF
>TRBV5-8|TRBJ2-7|.|TRBD1
TGTGCCAGCAGCTTGTCCGTGGGACAGGCCTACGAGCAGTACTTC
CASSLSVGQAYEQYF
>TRBV30|TRBJ1-6|.|.
TGTGCCTGGAGTCCCCCAGGGGCTATACGGAATTCACCCCTCCACTTT
CAWSPPGAIRNSPLHF